A selection of T cell receptor beta chains follows, all from one sample in a study of identical twins. TCRdb itself ran the 5' RACE reads through MiXCR, one entry per CDR3 protein. Found here are 250,000 or so distinct CDR3 sequences, approximately 7% of them singletons; the top ten hold more than 3%. These data are also associated with another study on yellow fever vaccine responses in identical twins.

Sequenced material: memory (CD45RO+) T cells sorted from blood. All receptors come from a young woman in good health. Each CDR3 is given with its conserved first and last residue. The order of the fields is D gene, V gene, CDR3 length, J gene, clone size, CDR3 DNA, CDR3 protein. A D gene is named only where the DNA matches it firmly. Size tells how often a clone was seen (once, few, many) or the class of an expanded clone, and some rows leave it out.

d_gene: NA
v_gene: TRBV11-2
len: 13
j_gene: TRBJ2-1
abundance: many
CDR3nt: TGTGCCAGCAGCTTAAACAGGGTCAATGAGCAGTTCTTC
CDR3aa: CASSLNRVNEQFF

d_gene: TRBD2
v_gene: TRBV29-1
len: 15
j_gene: TRBJ2-3
abundance: many
CDR3nt: TGCAGCGTGAGACTAGCGTCGGGTCACACAGATACGCAGTATTTT
CDR3aa: CSVRLASGHTDTQYF

d_gene: TRBD1
v_gene: TRBV7-8
len: 14
j_gene: TRBJ1-2
abundance: few
CDR3nt: TGTGCCAGCAGCCCACGGACAGGGTCCTATGGCTACACCTTC
CDR3aa: CASSPRTGSYGYTF

d_gene: NA
v_gene: TRBV27
len: 15
j_gene: TRBJ2-4
abundance: many
CDR3nt: TGTGCCAGCAGTCCCTCTTGGGCGGCCAAAAACATTCAGTACTTC
CDR3aa: CASSPSWAAKNIQYF

d_gene: NA
v_gene: TRBV5-1
len: 14
j_gene: TRBJ1-6
abundance: NA
CDR3nt: TGCGCCAGCAGCTCCAACAGAGATAATTCACCCCTCCACTTT
CDR3aa: CASSSNRDNSPLHF

d_gene: TRBD2
v_gene: TRBV12-3/TRBV12-4
len: 13
j_gene: TRBJ2-1
abundance: many
CDR3nt: TGTGCCAGCAGTCTTGAGCGGGGGTATGAGCAGTTCTTC
CDR3aa: CASSLERGYEQFF

d_gene: TRBD1
v_gene: TRBV3-1
len: 16
j_gene: TRBJ2-2
abundance: many
CDR3nt: TGTGCCAGCAGCCAAGTGGACAGGGTTGGCACCGGGGAGCTGTTTTTT
CDR3aa: CASSQVDRVGTGELFF

d_gene: TRBD1
v_gene: TRBV5-1
len: 16
j_gene: TRBJ1-4
abundance: NA
CDR3nt: TGCGCCAGCAGCAAGGGACAGGGGGGTCAAACTGAAAAACTGTTTTTT
CDR3aa: CASSKGQGGQTEKLFF

d_gene: NA
v_gene: TRBV6-1
len: 14
j_gene: TRBJ2-1
abundance: NA
CDR3nt: TGTGCCAGCAGGACCCCCGGACAACCTTTAGAGCAGTTCTTC
CDR3aa: CASRTPGQPLEQFF

d_gene: TRBD2
v_gene: TRBV5-1
len: 14
j_gene: TRBJ2-3
abundance: many
CDR3nt: TGCGCCAGCAGCATGGGACTAGTCACAGATACGCAGTATTTT
CDR3aa: CASSMGLVTDTQYF

d_gene: TRBD2
v_gene: TRBV5-1
len: 16
j_gene: TRBJ2-1
abundance: few
CDR3nt: TGCGCCAGCAGCAAGACTAGCGGGGGCCCCTACAATGAGCAGTTCTTC
CDR3aa: CASSKTSGGPYNEQFF

d_gene: TRBD1
v_gene: TRBV2
len: 14
j_gene: TRBJ1-2
abundance: NA
CDR3nt: TGTGCCAGCAGTGACAGGGGGGTCTCCTATGGCTACACCTTC
CDR3aa: CASSDRGVSYGYTF

d_gene: TRBD2
v_gene: TRBV4-2
len: 16
j_gene: TRBJ2-2
abundance: many
CDR3nt: TGTGCCAGCAGCCAAGGTAGCGGGTCGAACACCGGGGAGCTGTTTTTT
CDR3aa: CASSQGSGSNTGELFF

d_gene: TRBD2
v_gene: TRBV7-9
len: 15
j_gene: TRBJ2-1
abundance: few
CDR3nt: TGTGCCAGCAGCTTAATAGCGGGAGGCTACAATGAGCAGTTCTTC
CDR3aa: CASSLIAGGYNEQFF

d_gene: TRBD2
v_gene: TRBV15
len: 15
j_gene: TRBJ2-1
abundance: few
CDR3nt: TGTGCCACCAGCAGAGGGGGCGGGGGGGACAATGAGCAGTTCTTC
CDR3aa: CATSRGGGGDNEQFF

d_gene: NA
v_gene: TRBV10-3
len: 14
j_gene: TRBJ1-1
abundance: many
CDR3nt: TGTGCCATCTTAGGTAGCGGGATGAACACTGAAGCTTTCTTT
CDR3aa: CAILGSGMNTEAFF

d_gene: NA
v_gene: TRBV7-9
len: 17
j_gene: TRBJ2-7
abundance: few
CDR3nt: TGTGCCAGCAGCATCGAGGGGGGGAACTTTCGGACTACGGAGCAGTACTTC
CDR3aa: CASSIEGGNFRTTEQYF

d_gene: TRBD1
v_gene: TRBV28
len: 17
j_gene: TRBJ2-3
abundance: NA
CDR3nt: TGTGCCAGCAGTCCAGAGGAGACAGGGGTGGGGACAGATACGCAGTATTTT
CDR3aa: CASSPEETGVGTDTQYF

d_gene: TRBD2
v_gene: TRBV20-1
len: 13
j_gene: TRBJ2-5
abundance: many
CDR3nt: TGCAGTGTTGGAGGACTAGCGGAAGAGACCCAGTACTTC
CDR3aa: CSVGGLAEETQYF

d_gene: NA
v_gene: TRBV6-1
len: 16
j_gene: TRBJ2-5
abundance: NA
CDR3nt: TGTGCCAGCAGTGAAGCCACGGCCGGGGTGCGAGAGACCCAGTACTTC
CDR3aa: CASSEATAGVRETQYF

d_gene: NA
v_gene: TRBV5-1
len: 14
j_gene: TRBJ2-7
abundance: many
CDR3nt: TGCGCCAGCAGCCCCTCCGGGGGTTCCTACGAGCAGTACTTC
CDR3aa: CASSPSGGSYEQYF

d_gene: NA
v_gene: TRBV6-1
len: 13
j_gene: TRBJ1-1
abundance: few
CDR3nt: TGTGCCAGCAGGGGACGGGGGCCAACTGAAGCTTTCTTT
CDR3aa: CASRGRGPTEAFF

d_gene: NA
v_gene: TRBV2
len: 14
j_gene: TRBJ2-5
abundance: many
CDR3nt: TGTGCCAGCAGTGCGGCCAGCGTCCAAGAGACCCAGTACTTC
CDR3aa: CASSAASVQETQYF

d_gene: TRBD1
v_gene: TRBV15
len: 14
j_gene: TRBJ1-4
abundance: many
CDR3nt: TGTGCCACCACGAGGGACAGGGAAAATGAAAAACTGTTTTTT
CDR3aa: CATTRDRENEKLFF

d_gene: TRBD1
v_gene: TRBV20-1
len: 13
j_gene: TRBJ2-1
abundance: many
CDR3nt: TGCAGTGCTGCTGCACCGACAGGGCCACTCGAGTTCTTC
CDR3aa: CSAAAPTGPLEFF

d_gene: TRBD1
v_gene: TRBV6-1
len: 14
j_gene: TRBJ2-5
abundance: many
CDR3nt: TGTGCCAGCAGGACCGGGACAGTCCAAGAGACCCAGTACTTC
CDR3aa: CASRTGTVQETQYF

d_gene: NA
v_gene: TRBV20-1
len: 14
j_gene: TRBJ2-1
abundance: NA
CDR3nt: TGCAGTGCTAGAGATCAGGGGAATCCAGGGTTGGGACACTTC
CDR3aa: CSARDQGNPGLGHF

d_gene: NA
v_gene: TRBV29-1
len: 12
j_gene: TRBJ2-5
abundance: NA
CDR3nt: TGCAGCTTCATCGGCCAGATGGAGACCCAGTACTTC
CDR3aa: CSFIGQMETQYF

d_gene: NA
v_gene: TRBV5-1
len: 13
j_gene: TRBJ2-2
abundance: many
CDR3nt: TGCGCCAGCAGCTTGGAGGGGCCGGGGGAGCTGTTTTTT
CDR3aa: CASSLEGPGELFF

d_gene: TRBD1
v_gene: TRBV12-3/TRBV12-4
len: 16
j_gene: TRBJ2-7
abundance: many
CDR3nt: TGTGCCAGCAGTTCCACCGAGAGGGGGCGCTTCTACGAGCAGTACTTC
CDR3aa: CASSSTERGRFYEQYF

d_gene: TRBD2
v_gene: TRBV7-9
len: 17
j_gene: TRBJ2-7
abundance: NA
CDR3nt: TGTGCCAGCAGCTCCGGACTAGCGGGAGGAGCTCGCTACGAGCAGTACTTC
CDR3aa: CASSSGLAGGARYEQYF

d_gene: TRBD2
v_gene: TRBV27
len: 19
j_gene: TRBJ2-1
abundance: NA
CDR3nt: TGTGCCAGCAGTCTACGCCGTACTAGCGGGGGGGCCGCGTGGAATGAGCAGTTCTTC
CDR3aa: CASSLRRTSGGAAWNEQFF

d_gene: NA
v_gene: TRBV5-1
len: 16
j_gene: TRBJ2-3
abundance: few
CDR3nt: TGCGCCAGCAGCTTAACCATGGGGGTCGTGACAGATACGCAGTATTTT
CDR3aa: CASSLTMGVVTDTQYF